Presented here are 18 T cell receptor beta chains from one specimen sequenced in a study of shared T cell receptors in the human thymus. Generated by immunoSEQ multiplex PCR, the TCRdb table keeps only in-frame clones and is missing some. The sample includes about 400,000 clones, around 95% of them seen just once. Sequencing input: thymocytes. The receptor set was obtained from a human donor.

V and J are TRBV6-6 and TRBJ1-4; TRBD1 matches at 9 bases. CDR3 size: 15 residues. Trimming took 6 bases from V and 4 from J; bases not matched to a gene: 6. CDR1 is MNHNY and CDR2 is SVGAGI in the germline V gene (reference sequence). CDR3 amino acids: CASRTQGAVNEKLFF. Here the CDR3 DNA reads TGTGCCAGCAGAACACAGGGGGCGGTTAATGAAAAACTGTTTTTT.

This rearrangement joins TRBV6-6 to TRBJ2-2, with 8 bases fitting TRBD1. Trimming cost V 4 bases and J 3 bases; bases outside gene matches: 1. Germline V gene sequence: CDR1 MNHNY, CDR2 SVGAGI (reference sequence). This CDR3 has 14 residues. The CDR3 spells CASSSDRDTGELFF. The CDR3 region has the DNA TGTGCCAGCAGTTCGGACAGGGACACCGGGGAGCTGTTTTTT.

The gene calls are TRBV5-6 and TRBJ2-7; 13 nucleotides match TRBD2. Trimming took 4 bases from V and 2 from J; bases not matched to a gene: 12. The germline gives CDR1 SGHDT, CDR2 YYEEEE. The CDR3 has 18 amino acids. Here the CDR3 DNA reads TGTGCCAGCAGCCCCGCGGGGACTAGCGGGACTTTTCCCTACGAGCAGTACTTC. Translation gives CASSPAGTSGTFPYEQYF.

This chain links TRBV2 with TRBJ2-7; D tentatively fits TRBD1 or TRBD2 (6 bases each). Germline V lookup: CDR1 SNHLY, CDR2 FYNNEI. CDR3 size: 17 residues. V lost 0 bases and J 1 base, leaving 16 bases between the germline ends. CDR3 sequence (DNA): TGTGCCAGCAGTGAAGCCATAAGGGGGGTCGAATCCTACGAGCAGTACTTC. This translates into CASSEAIRGVESYEQYF.

V and J are TRBV4-2 and TRBJ2-7, with D possibly TRBD2 on 5 matching bases. CDR1 LGHNA and CDR2 YNFKEQ come from the germline V gene. Trimming removed 4 bases from V and 2 bases from J, with 18 bases in between. This CDR3 comprises 16 residues. CDR3 sequence reads: CASSPRGFPLTYEQYF. The CDR3 bases are TGTGCCAGCAGCCCCCGAGGGTTTCCTCTGACCTACGAGCAGTACTTC.

The rearrangement links TRBV6-1 to TRBJ1-6, with 11 bases identical to TRBD1. This CDR3 spans 18 amino acids. V trimming: 2 bases; J trimming: 7 bases; junction bases outside the gene matches: 10. The V gene's germline CDR1 is MNHNS and CDR2 SASEGT. The CDR3 sequence: CASSEIGTGGSLNSPLHF. The CDR3 DNA follows: TGTGCCAGCAGTGAAATTGGGACAGGGGGAAGTTTGAATTCACCCCTCCACTTT.

The gene calls are TRBV5-1 and TRBJ1-2; D gene unclear. The CDR3 loop spans 13 amino acids. Trimming removed 4 bases from V and 2 bases from J, with 9 bases in between. Germline V gene lookup returns CDR1 SGHRS and CDR2 YFSETQ. CDR3 region: CASSTGPNYGYTF. The CDR3 DNA follows: TGCGCCAGCAGCACCGGGCCGAACTATGGCTACACCTTC.

V is TRBV7-3 and J is TRBJ2-5; 14 nucleotides match TRBD2. The J call is doubtful: the DNA matches TRBJ2-7 better. In germline, CDR1 is SGHTA, CDR2 FQGTGA. The CDR3 extends over 15 amino acids. The CDR3 bases are TGTGCCAGCAGCCCCCGACTAGCGGGAGGGGACGAGCAGTACTTC. This codes for CASSPRLAGGDEQYF.

The gene calls are TRBV5-1 and TRBJ2-1; 7 bases fit TRBD2. V lost 2 bases to trimming and J lost 3 bases; unmatched junction nucleotides: 8. The CDR3 has 16 residues. Germline CDR1 SGHRS, CDR2 YFSETQ. In nucleotides, the CDR3 is TGCGCCAGCAGCTTTAGGAGACTAGCCTTCTACAATGAGCAGTTCTTC. Translating gives CASSFRRLAFYNEQFF.

This chain joins TRBV4-1 and TRBJ2-7, with D possibly matching TRBD2 (5 bases). CDR3 length equals 16 residues. The V gene lost 4 bases and the J gene lost 2 bases, with 18 bases spanning the gap. Germline CDR1 MGHRA, CDR2 YSYEKL. The chain's CDR3 is CASSLTAGVKAYEQYF. CDR3 nucleotide sequence: TGCGCCAGCAGCCTTACCGCCGGGGTTAAAGCCTACGAGCAGTACTTC.

The V and J genes are TRBV5-6 and TRBJ1-2, with D possibly being TRBD1 (5 bases). CDR1 and CDR2 (germline): SGHDT, YYEEEE. The CDR3 loop spans 14 amino acids. Trimming pared 0 bases from V and 5 bases from J, leaving 11 bases between. CDR3 DNA sequence: TGTGCCAGCAGCTTGGCAGGGATGGGGTATGGCTACACCTTC. It is translated as CASSLAGMGYGYTF.

The chain joins TRBV6-5 to TRBJ2-5; D is uncertain. The closer fit of TRBJ2-7 to the DNA end suggests the J call may be wrong. This CDR3 contains 11 residues. CDR1 and CDR2 (germline): MNHEY, SVGAGI. The CDR3 spells CASSGFYEQYF. The DNA for the CDR3 is TGTGCCAGCAGTGGATTCTACGAGCAGTACTTC.

The chain is built from TRBV18 and TRBJ2-7; 10 bases are a match to TRBD1. Germline CDR1 KGHSH, CDR2 LQKENI. The CDR3 contains 19 residues. V shed 3 bases, J shed 4 bases, and the junction held 18 bases outside the gene matches. The CDR3 here is CASSPGQGFAGPLVYEQYF. The DNA for the CDR3 is TGTGCCAGCTCACCGGGACAGGGGTTTGCCGGTCCTTTGGTTTACGAGCAGTACTTC. The whole variable domain, remainder taken from reference TRBV18 and TRBJ2-7, is NAGVMQNPRHLVRRRGQEARLRCSPMKGHSHVYWYRQLPEEGLKFMVYLQKENIIDESGMPKERFSAEFPKEGPSILRIQQVVRGDSAAYFCASSPGQGFAGPLVYEQYFGPGTRLTVT.

The gene calls are TRBV5-5 and TRBJ2-7; TRBD2 aligns across 11 bases. The CDR3 runs to 14 residues. J gave up 3 bases and V 6 bases, and 5 bases lay outside the gene matches. Per germline, CDR1 SGHKS and CDR2 YYEKEE (reference sequence). The CDR3 bases are TGTGCCAGCACGCAGACTAGCGGGGTCTACGAGCAGTACTTC. Encoded protein: CASTQTSGVYEQYF.

This sequence joins TRBV5-1 and TRBJ2-4; D remains ambiguous. The CDR3 has 17 residues. Per germline, CDR1 SGHRS and CDR2 YFSETQ. V lost 4 bases, J lost 0 bases, and 17 bases lay in between. CDR3: CASSPDWAPLAKNIQYF. The DNA for the CDR3 is TGCGCCAGCAGCCCTGATTGGGCACCATTAGCCAAAAACATTCAGTACTTC. Filled out from reference TRBV5-1 and TRBJ2-4, the complete variable domain reads KAGVTQTPRYLIKTRGQQVTLSCSPISGHRSVSWYQQTPGQGLQFLFEYFSETQRNKGNFPGRFSGRQFSNSRSEMNVSTLELGDSALYLCASSPDWAPLAKNIQYFGAGTRLSVL.

This sequence joins TRBV10-3 and TRBJ2-7; 8 bases line up with TRBD2. Germline CDR1 is ENHRY and CDR2 is SYGVKD. Losses at the gene ends were 4 bases for V and 0 bases for J; bases not matched to a gene: 8. The CDR3 runs to 16 residues. In nucleotides, the CDR3 is TGTGCCATCAGTGGGAGCGGGGGCCAAGCCTCCTACGAGCAGTACTTC. Protein sequence: CAISGSGGQASYEQYF.

The chain carries TRBV27 and TRBJ1-6; maybe TRBD1 (5 bases). CDR1 is MNHEY and CDR2 is SMNVEV in the germline V gene (reference sequence). Deletions cut 4 bases from V and 10 bases from J, with 23 bases between. This CDR3 is 17 amino acids long. The CDR3 is CASSYRSRGYRPSPLHF. CDR3 sequence (DNA): TGTGCCAGCAGTTACCGCTCCCGGGGGTACCGGCCATCACCCCTCCACTTT.

The CDR3 region has the DNA TGTGCCAGTAGAACCCTTGGAGGGCGGGGGATCCAGCCCCAGCATTTT. Amino acid sequence: CASRTLGGRGIQPQHF. The rearrangement joins TRBV19 to TRBJ1-5; weak D call: TRBD1 (5 bases). V shed 6 bases and J shed 7 bases, with 22 bases lying between them. Germline V gene sequence: CDR1 LNHDA, CDR2 SQIVND (reference sequence). CDR3 length: 16 amino acids. The whole variable domain, remainder taken from reference TRBV19 and TRBJ1-5, is DGGITQSPKYLFRKEGQNVTLSCEQNLNHDAMYWYRQDPGQGLRLIYYSQIVNDFQKGDIAEGYSVSREKKESFPLTVTSAQKNPTAFYLCASRTLGGRGIQPQHFGDGTRLSIL.